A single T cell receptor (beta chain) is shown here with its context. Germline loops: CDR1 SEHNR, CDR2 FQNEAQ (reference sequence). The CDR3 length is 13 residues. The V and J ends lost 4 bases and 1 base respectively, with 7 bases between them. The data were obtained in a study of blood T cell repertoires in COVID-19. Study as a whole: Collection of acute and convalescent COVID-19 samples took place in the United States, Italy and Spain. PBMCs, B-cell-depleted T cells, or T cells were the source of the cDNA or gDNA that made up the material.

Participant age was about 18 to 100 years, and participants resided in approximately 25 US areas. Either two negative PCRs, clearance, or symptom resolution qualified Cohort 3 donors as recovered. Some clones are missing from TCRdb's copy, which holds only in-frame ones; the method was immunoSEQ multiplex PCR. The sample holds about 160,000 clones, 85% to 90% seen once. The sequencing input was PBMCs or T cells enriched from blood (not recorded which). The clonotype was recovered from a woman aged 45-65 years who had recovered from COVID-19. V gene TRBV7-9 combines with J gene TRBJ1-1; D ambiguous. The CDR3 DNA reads TGTGCCAGCAGCTCCTTCGGGAACACTGAAGCTTTCTTT. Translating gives CASSSFGNTEAFF. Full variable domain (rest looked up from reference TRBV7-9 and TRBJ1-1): DTGVSQNPRHKITKRGQNVTFRCDPISEHNRLYWYRQTLGQGPEFLTYFQNEAQLEKSRLLSDRFSAERPKGSFSTLEIQRTEQGDSAMYLCASSSFGNTEAFFGQGTRLTVV.